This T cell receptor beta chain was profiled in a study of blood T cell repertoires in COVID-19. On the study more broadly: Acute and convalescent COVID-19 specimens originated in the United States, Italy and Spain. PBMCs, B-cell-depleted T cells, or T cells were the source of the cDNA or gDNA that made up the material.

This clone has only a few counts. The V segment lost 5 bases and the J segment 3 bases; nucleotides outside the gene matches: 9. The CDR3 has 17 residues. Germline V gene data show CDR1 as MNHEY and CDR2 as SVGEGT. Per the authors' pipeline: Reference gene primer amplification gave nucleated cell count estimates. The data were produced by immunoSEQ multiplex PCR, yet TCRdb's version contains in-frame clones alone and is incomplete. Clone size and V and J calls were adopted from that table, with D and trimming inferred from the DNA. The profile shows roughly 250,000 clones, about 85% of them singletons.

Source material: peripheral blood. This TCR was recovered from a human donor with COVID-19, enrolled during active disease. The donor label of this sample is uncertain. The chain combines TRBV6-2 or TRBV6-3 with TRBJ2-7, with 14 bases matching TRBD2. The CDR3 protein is CASSTSPGLAGVYEQYF. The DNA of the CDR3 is TGTGCCAGCAGTACGTCCCCGGGACTAGCGGGAGTCTACGAGCAGTACTTC.